This T cell receptor (beta chain) is from a study of early T cells in non-severe SARS-CoV-2 infection. On the study more broadly: Sequencing was performed on bulk RNA from unsorted whole blood, leaving chains unpaired. Study-wide results and caveats: CD4 and private specificities were missed by VDJdb matching, which favored anti-spike CD8 responses.

This clonotype has at least ten counts. Its target is unknown. A single record per CDR3 protein comes from TCRdb applying MiXCR to the 5' RACE reads. This repertoire shows 30,000 to 40,000 distinct CDR3 sequences, approximately 5.1% found once; its top ten account for 6% to 7%. The germline V and J ends were trimmed by 0 bases and 3 bases, with 15 bases remaining between them. The length of the CDR3 is 16 residues. Per germline, CDR1 SQVTM and CDR2 ANQGSEA. This chain uses TRBV29-1 with TRBJ1-3, with D hard to call. The TCR sequence derives from an adult who was a healthcare worker with PCR-confirmed SARS-CoV-2 infection or an uninfected control (not recorded which). The sequencing used whole blood, collected at baseline. The CDR3: CSVEDPRREVGNTIYF. Here the CDR3 DNA reads TGCAGCGTTGAAGATCCACGGCGGGAAGTTGGAAACACCATATATTTT.